This TCR beta chain was found in a study of shared clonotypes between healthy human individuals (dated by TCRdb to the early 2020s). Looking at the study overall: The cohort comprised a couple of women and a few men aged 18 to 49 years. Per donor, three plates each were used for CD4 naive and CD4 memory, two for CD8 naive, and one for CD8 memory. To estimate repertoire size and how much clonotype sharing occurs between individuals, the study deeply sequenced the blood TCR repertoires of five or six healthy adults. To increase sequencing depth and limit assay-specific biases, TCR repertoire library preparation and sequencing were carried out by different laboratories using diverse techniques. Each donor's leukapheresis produced roughly between roughly 0.85 and 9.5 billion PBMCs.

Here is what the overall study found, with its caveats: Pairwise subsampling indicated that sequencing depth was expected to affect the degree of clonotype sharing among donors. The small number of donors limited the genetic and exposure-history diversity represented. Naive subsets generally had larger estimated clonotype richness than memory subsets did. Higher generation probabilities were observed for clonotypes shared by all four sorted-subset donors than for non-shared clonotypes. About 5% of naive CD4, around 4% of naive CD8, roughly 2.4% of memory CD4, and 0.4% of memory CD8 clonotypes were shared across several donors. Sampling was limited to blood, and TCR repertoires in tissue likely differ from TCR repertoires in blood. Rarefaction of sorted-subset datasets indicated incomplete sequencing despite the large sequencing depth.

Using the deep immunoSEQ assay, TCR CDR3 regions were amplified from genomic DNA by multiplex PCR. Extracted genomic DNA from each cell subset was distributed evenly across all wells of several immunoSEQ 96-well plates, and each plate was treated as a replicate. For sorted subsets, approximately 200 ng of genomic DNA, equivalent to around 30,000 T cell genomes, went into each replicate PCR. The purified libraries were quantified using a Qubit 3.0 fluorometer, sized with a Bioanalyzer 2100, and then quantified again using the KAPA Library Quantification kit. Every immunoSEQ 96-well plate was sequenced on a separate single-read 150-cycle Illumina NextSeq 550 flow cell. As for the original processing: Because only junctional sequences without quality scores were contained in the immunoSEQ output, filtering matching that applied to full-length reads could not be performed. To assign V/J genes and CDR3, sequences were annotated using PyIR, a Python wrapper for IgBLAST v1.9, with IMGT germline references. Reads with weak V/J assignments (E-value above 1e-6), missing CDR3, stop codons, out-of-frame junctions, or ambiguous translated residues were removed. V3J clonotypes were defined as sequences sharing the same inferred V gene, J gene, and CDR3 amino acid sequence. To compute the percentage overlap between repertoires, the number of shared unique clonotypes was divided by the size of the smaller repertoire. RTK rarefaction, the Chao1 estimator, and Recon v2.1 estimates of unobserved clonotypes were used to assess repertoire richness. OLGA was used to compute generation probabilities for all TCRbeta clonotypes that the gDNA method yielded from several donors. TCRdb retrieved this table from immuneACCESS and kept in-frame rearrangements only. Not all clones are present; in checked studies, unresolved V genes account for under half, and no reason is known for the remainder. V and J calls and clone size come straight from that table; D and trimming were deduced from the DNA. This sample comprises millions of clones, around nine tenths of them detected only once. Together, the top ten hold around 0.14% of the sample.

With regard to this clone: Its antigen remains unidentified. Base quality data are lacking; no much larger clone is found one base away.

The donors were healthy, HIV-negative adults with no recently reported acute infections or vaccinations. Only Caucasian adults living in Nashville, Tennessee, USA were represented among the donors. CD4+ T cells were enriched by magnetic negative selection; naive cells were then positively selected on CD45RA, and the negative fraction formed the memory subset. After blood collection by leukapheresis, PBMCs were isolated using Ficoll-Histopaque density gradient centrifugation and then cryopreserved in the vapor phase of liquid nitrogen. Purity and quantity of every magnetically sorted T cell population were checked by analytical flow cytometry. Genomic DNA was isolated from every sorted fraction and measured by UV absorbance on a Nanodrop 2000c. CDR1 and CDR2, per the germline V gene (reference sequence), are SEHNR and FQNEAQ. Spanning cysteine to phenylalanine, the CDR3 consists of 15 amino acids. Just CDR3 DNA is preserved here, 45 bases in frame from base 1. The junction carries 14 bases between V and J, which are trimmed by 5 bases and 0 bases respectively.

The sample consisted of naive CD4+ T cells sorted from blood. The sample's cell subset or site label, in plain terms: CD45RA+ positively selected. Recombination connected TRBV7-9 to TRBJ2-7, with the D gene uncertain. This clonotype was sampled from a young man in good health. The encoded CDR3 is CASSQTDPFSYEQYF. The nucleotide sequence is TGTGCCAGCAGCCAGACGGACCCCTTCTCCTACGAGCAGTACTTC.